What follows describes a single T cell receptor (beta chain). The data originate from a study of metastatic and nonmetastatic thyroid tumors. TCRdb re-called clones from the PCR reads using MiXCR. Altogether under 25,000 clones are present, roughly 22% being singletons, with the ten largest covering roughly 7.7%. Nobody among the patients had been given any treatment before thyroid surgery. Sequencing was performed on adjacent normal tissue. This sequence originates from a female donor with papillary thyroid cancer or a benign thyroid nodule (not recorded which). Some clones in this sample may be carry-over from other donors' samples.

The CDR3 region has the DNA TGCAGTTTCACAGATGTACTAGCGGGAGACGAGCAGTTCTTC. This encodes CSFTDVLAGDEQFF. The chain couples TRBV20-1 to TRBJ2-1; TRBD2 matches 11 bases. In germline, CDR1 is DFQATT, CDR2 SNEGSKA (reference sequence). V was clipped by 8 bases and J by 10 bases; unmatched bases: 13. CDR3 length: 14 residues.